Listed here are 27 T cell receptor beta chains from one sample, sequenced in a study of PD-L1 blockade in urothelial cancer. Profiled with immunoSEQ multiplex PCR; TCRdb holds only in-frame clones, not every one. This sample has roughly 47,000 clones, with about four fifths found just once. Regarding time point: pretreatment peripheral blood. This specimen was PBMCs, taken around atezolizumab (anti-PD-L1) treatment. These receptors all stem from a man in his sixties or seventies with urothelial cancer.

The chain uses TRBV30 and TRBJ1-3; D uncertain. The CDR3 is 12 amino acids. Between the trimmed V and J ends, which lost 0 bases and 4 bases, there was a span of 4 bases. Germline assignment: CDR1 GTSNPN and CDR2 SVGIG (reference sequence). The CDR3 spells CAWSVLGNTIYF. For the CDR3, the DNA is TGTGCCTGGAGTGTACTGGGAAACACCATATATTTT.

This chain connects TRBV11-3 to TRBJ2-1; 12 nucleotides line up with TRBD2. Germline assignment: CDR1 SGHNT and CDR2 YENEEA. This CDR3 comprises 16 residues. The V and J ends lost 4 bases and 10 bases, in that order; junction bases with no gene match: 11. The CDR3 nucleotides are TGTGCCAGCAGCTACGGACTAGCGGGAACTATTCAGGAGCAGTTCTTC. It yields the protein CASSYGLAGTIQEQFF.

The chain is built from TRBV19 and TRBJ1-2, with 10 positions matching TRBD1. The junction had 6 bases not matched to a gene; V was cut back by 7 bases and J by 7 bases. Germline CDR1 reads LNHDA; CDR2 reads SQIVND (reference sequence). The CDR3 runs 13 residues. The CDR3 coding sequence is TGTGCCAGTAAATCCGGGACAGGGGCTGGCTACACCTTC. It is translated as CASKSGTGAGYTF.

A few counts support this clone. The chain has TRBV7-9 and TRBJ2-7, with 12 bases identical to TRBD2. The CDR3 is made up of 15 amino acids. V was pared by 5 bases and J by 4 bases, with 6 bases of the junction left unmatched. Germline CDR1 reads SEHNR; CDR2 reads FQNEAQ (reference sequence). The CDR3 DNA follows: TGTGCCAGCAGCACGACTAGCGGGAGTAGATACGAGCAGTACTTC. Protein: CASSTTSGSRYEQYF.

The CDR3 is CASSLRGNYGYTF. As DNA, the CDR3 is TGTGCCAGCAGTTTACGGGGTAACTATGGCTACACCTTC. J is TRBJ1-2 and V is TRBV27; D remains ambiguous. The CDR3 totals 13 residues. Germline CDR1 is MNHEY and CDR2 is SMNVEV (reference sequence). V lost 2 bases, J lost 1 base, and 5 bases lay in between.

V usage is TRBV28 and J usage is TRBJ2-7, with D possibly matching TRBD1 (6 bases). Germline V gene data show CDR1 as MDHEN and CDR2 as SYDVKM. The CDR3 loop spans 14 amino acids. The ends were cut back, 6 bases at V and 10 bases at J, with 22 bases in the middle. The CDR3 loop reads CASSTSTGAYFQYF. CDR3 nucleotide sequence: TGTGCCAGCAGCACCTCGACAGGAGCATATTTCCAGTACTTC.

The chain couples TRBV29-1 to TRBJ2-1; D not resolved. Looked up from germline, CDR1 is SQVTM and CDR2 is ANQGSEA. V gave up 7 bases and J gave up 10 bases, with 20 bases separating them. CDR3 length equals 13 residues. CDR3 residues: CSGITGPAGEQFF. The CDR3 nucleotides are TGCAGCGGCATAACTGGGCCCGCAGGAGAGCAGTTCTTC.

The gene calls are TRBV4-2 and TRBJ1-1, with D tentatively TRBD1 (5 bases). With 2 bases removed from V and 1 base from J, the gap between germline ends came to 8 bases. The CDR3 has 14 residues. Germline V gene data show CDR1 as LGHNA and CDR2 as YNFKEQ. The CDR3 bases are TGTGCCAGCAGCCAAAACGGGGGGAACACTGAAGCTTTCTTT. It is translated as CASSQNGGNTEAFF.

The chain uses TRBV7-9 and TRBJ2-5, with D possibly matching TRBD2 (7 bases). V was clipped by 5 bases and J by 5 bases, with 18 bases between them. CDR1 and CDR2 from the germline V gene are SEHNR and FQNEAQ (reference sequence). The CDR3 spans 15 residues. For the CDR3, the DNA is TGTGCCAGCAGCCGGGGGGCCGGGGGCGGGGAGACCCAGTACTTC. Translating gives CASSRGAGGGETQYF.

This clone has only a few counts. The chain couples TRBV5-5 to TRBJ2-2; the D is unclear. V lost 2 bases and J 1 base, leaving 3 bases between the germline ends. Germline loops: CDR1 SGHKS, CDR2 YYEKEE (reference sequence). The CDR3 covers 13 residues. The CDR3 reads CASSFMNTGELFF. CDR3 nucleotides: TGTGCCAGCAGCTTTATGAACACCGGGGAGCTGTTTTTT.

The chain has TRBV28 and TRBJ1-5; 7 bases agree with TRBD1. The trim removed 2 bases at V and 3 bases at J, leaving 7 bases unmatched. This CDR3 spans 16 amino acids. Germline lookup yields CDR1 MDHEN and CDR2 SYDVKM. Written as DNA, the CDR3 is TGTGCCAGCAGTTTAGGAGGGGGCGCCGACAATCAGCCCCAGCATTTT. Amino acids: CASSLGGGADNQPQHF.

The rearrangement uses TRBV2 and TRBJ1-2, with D possibly being TRBD1 (5 bases). Trimming pared 7 bases from V and 4 bases from J, leaving 10 bases between. The V gene's germline CDR1 is SNHLY and CDR2 FYNNEI. This CDR3 is built from 12 residues. CDR3 coding DNA: TGTGCCAGCAACAGGCTCGGCTATGGCTACACCTTC. Its protein product is CASNRLGYGYTF.

CDR3 protein: CASSLYASGAQETQYF. The CDR3 bases are TGTGCCAGCAGTTTATACGCTAGCGGAGCACAAGAGACCCAGTACTTC. V gene TRBV27 combines with J gene TRBJ2-5; 7 nucleotides match TRBD2. This CDR3 comprises 16 residues. Trimming cost V 1 base and J 2 bases; bases outside gene matches: 7. The germline gives CDR1 MNHEY, CDR2 SMNVEV (reference sequence).

The chain carries TRBV6-1 and TRBJ2-5, with TRBD1 identical over 9 bases. Unmatched junction bases numbered 6, after V lost 5 bases and J lost 2 bases. Germline CDR1 and CDR2: MNHNS and SASEGT. This CDR3 has 15 amino acids. The CDR3 bases are TGTGCCAGCAGTCCCGGGACAGGGTCTCAAGAGACCCAGTACTTC. This encodes CASSPGTGSQETQYF.

This chain connects TRBV27 to TRBJ2-7, with 7 bases lining up with TRBD2. The V and J ends lost 5 bases and 4 bases, in that order; junction bases with no gene match: 8. CDR1 is MNHEY and CDR2 is SMNVEV in the germline V gene (reference sequence). The CDR3 is 14 residues long. The CDR3 loop reads CASSPRDYNYEQYF. CDR3 in DNA: TGTGCCAGCAGTCCCCGGGACTACAATTACGAGCAGTACTTC.

The CDR3 loop is CASSSGLAGDGNEQFF. Here the CDR3 DNA reads TGTGCCAGCAGCTCGGGACTAGCGGGAGATGGCAATGAGCAGTTCTTC. The genes are TRBV7-3 and TRBJ2-1, with 14 bases that match TRBD2. Germline CDR1 SGHTA, CDR2 FQGTGA. The CDR3 is 16 amino acids. V shed 4 bases, J shed 6 bases, and the junction held 5 bases outside the gene matches.

The gene calls are TRBV5-1 and TRBJ2-2; 7 bases agree with TRBD1. This CDR3 region has 15 residues. Germline loops: CDR1 SGHRS, CDR2 YFSETQ. The J segment lost 6 bases and the V segment lost 5 bases, leaving 10 bases of the junction unmatched. CDR3 DNA: TGCGCCAGCAGGTCCGACCCGACAGGGCCCGGGGAGCTGTTTTTT. Protein product: CASRSDPTGPGELFF.

The V call is TRBV2, the J call TRBJ1-1; a weak D match, TRBD1 (6 bases). V lost 0 bases and J 5 bases, leaving 13 bases between the germline ends. There are 15 residues in the CDR3. CDR1 is SNHLY, CDR2 FYNNEI, per germline. CDR3: CASSEALAGTTEAFF. CDR3 coding DNA: TGTGCCAGCAGTGAAGCGCTGGCAGGGACAACTGAAGCTTTCTTT.

The rearrangement uses TRBV6-6 and TRBJ2-4; 7 positions agree with TRBD2. V gave up 5 bases and J gave up 1 base; unmatched junction bases: 8. CDR3 length: 16 residues. Looked up from germline, CDR1 is MNHNY and CDR2 is SVGAGI (reference sequence). As DNA, the CDR3 is TGTGCCAGCAGTGGACAAAGAGCGGGGGCCAAAAACATTCAGTACTTC. Translation: CASSGQRAGAKNIQYF.

The V and J genes are TRBV29-1 and TRBJ2-1; 12 bases match TRBD2. CDR3 size: 14 residues. J lost 9 bases, V lost 2 bases, and 5 bases had no gene match. The germline V gene encodes CDR1 SQVTM and CDR2 ANQGSEA. DNA of the CDR3: TGCAGCGTTGAACCGCCTAGCGGGAGGGCTGAGCAGTTCTTC. Translated: CSVEPPSGRAEQFF.

The V call is TRBV19, the J call TRBJ2-1; the match to TRBD2 covers 10 bases. V was clipped by 1 base and J by 8 bases; unmatched bases: 2. From germline, CDR1 is LNHDA and CDR2 SQIVND (reference sequence). This CDR3 has 14 residues. CDR3 nucleotides: TGTGCCAGTAGTATAGCTCTAGCGGGAGATGAGCAGTTCTTC. Encoded protein: CASSIALAGDEQFF.

The chain combines TRBV5-1 with TRBJ2-1; 12 nucleotides match TRBD1. Trimming removed 4 bases from V and 9 bases from J; junction bases left unmatched: 5. CDR1 and CDR2 (germline): SGHRS, YFSETQ. The CDR3 totals 14 residues. CDR3 nucleotide sequence: TGCGCCAGCAGCCGGGACAGGGGGCTCGGTGAGCAGTTCTTC. As protein: CASSRDRGLGEQFF.

The J gene is TRBJ2-7, the V gene TRBV11-1; weak D call: TRBD2 (6 bases). The V gene lost 3 bases and the J gene lost 3 bases, with 12 bases spanning the gap. The CDR3 has 14 residues. Germline V lookup: CDR1 SGHAT, CDR2 FQDESV (reference sequence). In DNA, the CDR3 is TGTGCCAGCAGCTTGGTCTTCGGGGGCTACGAGCAGTACTTC. It codes for CASSLVFGGYEQYF.

This sequence joins TRBV21-1 and TRBJ1-1; TRBD1 reflects the table's D call only, with no check against the DNA. TRBV21-1 counts as a pseudogene. The CDR3 is 18 amino acids. The CDR3 region has the DNA TGTGCCAGCAGCATGATATCCGGGACAGGGATCGTTTGCACTGAAGCTTTCTTT. Protein: CASSMISGTGIVCTEAFF.

The J gene is TRBJ2-7, the V gene TRBV6-1, with TRBD1 matching 10 bases. The trim removed 6 bases at V and 2 bases at J, leaving 7 bases unmatched. The CDR3 has 15 residues. The germline CDR1 and CDR2 sequences are MNHNS and SASEGT. Here the CDR3 reads CASSPVGQGPYEQYF. DNA for the CDR3: TGTGCCAGCAGCCCCGTGGGACAGGGGCCCTACGAGCAGTACTTC.

This clone was observed once. V is TRBV14 and J is TRBJ1-1; D uncertain. Germline loops: CDR1 SGHDN, CDR2 FVKESK. Trimming took off 0 bases at V and 6 bases at J, with 11 bases between the two ends. The CDR3 runs to 14 residues. The CDR3 sequence is CASSQERRVAEAFF. CDR3 bases: TGTGCCAGCAGCCAAGAGCGGAGGGTAGCTGAAGCTTTCTTT.

The rearrangement links TRBV21-1 to TRBJ1-1. TRBV21-1 is a known pseudogene. The CDR3 runs 17 residues. CDR3 bases: TGTGCCAGCAGGAGGGAGAGCTGGGCGATTGGTGACACTGAAGCTTTCTTT. Protein product: CASRRESWAIGDTEAFF.